A single sample is the source of the 15 T cell receptor beta chains below, sequenced in a study of cytomegalovirus exposure and HLA in healthy donors. The PCR made use of 60 Vbeta and 13 Jbeta primers. The method was immunoSEQ multiplex PCR; TCRdb's version includes in-frame clones alone and lacks a portion of them. Found here are roughly 60,000 clones, about 80% of them singletons; the top ten hold approximately 3.6%. Material for sequencing was PBMCs. The source is a woman in her thirties or forties in good health and CMV-seropositive.

The chain joins TRBV9 to TRBJ2-1, with 12 positions matching TRBD1. V lost 3 bases and J lost 2; bases outside the gene matches: 3. The CDR3 consists of 16 residues. From germline, CDR1 is SGDLS and CDR2 YYNGEE. CDR3 DNA sequence: TGTGCCAGCAGCGGCGGGACAGGGGGCGCCTACAATGAGCAGTTCTTC. It translates to CASSGGTGGAYNEQFF.

The J gene is TRBJ1-2, the V gene TRBV6-6, with TRBD1 matching 7 bases. Germline V gives CDR1 MNHNY, CDR2 SVGAGI (reference sequence). The CDR3 sequence is 16 residues long. J lost 4 bases, V lost 6 bases, and 14 bases had no gene match. The CDR3 DNA reads TGTGCCAGCAGATCGATCCGGGACAGTTCCTCCTATGGCTACACCTTC. This gives the protein CASRSIRDSSSYGYTF.

This clone was seen a handful of times. This chain links TRBV5-1 with TRBJ2-1, with TRBD1 matching 11 bases. Germline V lookup: CDR1 SGHRS, CDR2 YFSETQ. Germline trimming cut 0 bases from V and 4 bases from J; bases unmatched to any gene: 9. The CDR3 totals 18 residues. CDR3 protein: CASSLENAGTGGYNEQFF. In nucleotides, the CDR3 is TGCGCCAGCAGCTTGGAGAACGCCGGGACAGGGGGTTACAATGAGCAGTTCTTC.

This chain connects TRBV7-9 to TRBJ2-3; TRBD2 matches at 9 bases. Germline assignment: CDR1 SEHNR and CDR2 FQNEAQ (reference sequence). This CDR3 spans 16 amino acids. Trimming removed 7 bases from V and 6 bases from J; junction bases left unmatched: 14. The CDR3 sequence is CASNSRGGGGGDTQYF. The CDR3 DNA sequence: TGTGCCAGCAACTCACGGGGCGGGGGGGGCGGGGATACGCAGTATTTT.

The chain carries TRBV6-1 and TRBJ2-7; D unclear. The CDR3 is 13 amino acids. CDR1 is MNHNS, CDR2 SASEGT, per germline. Trimming stripped 6 bases from V and 0 bases from J, with 9 bases between. In DNA, the CDR3 is TGTGCCAGCAGCGAGTCCCCCTCCTACGAGCAGTACTTC. Translation gives CASSESPSYEQYF.

The chain has TRBV5-4 and TRBJ2-1, with 7 bases fitting TRBD1. The V gene's germline CDR1 is SGHNT and CDR2 YYREEE (reference sequence). Trimming at V came to 2 bases and at J to 7 bases, leaving 12 bases not matched to a gene. The CDR3 consists of 16 residues. The CDR3: CASSFTPGGLWNEQFF. CDR3 nucleotide sequence: TGTGCCAGCAGCTTTACCCCAGGGGGTTTATGGAATGAGCAGTTCTTC.

This clone was detected only once. The chain uses TRBV5-1 and TRBJ1-2, with 10 positions matching TRBD1. The CDR3 consists of 14 residues. J lost 4 bases, V lost 5 bases, and 5 bases had no gene match. Germline-derived CDR1 and CDR2 are SGHRS and YFSETQ. In DNA, the CDR3 is TGCGCCAGCAGTTCCGGGACAGGGGTCTATGGCTACACCTTC. It yields the protein CASSSGTGVYGYTF.

This clone was counted a single time. V and J are TRBV25-1 and TRBJ1-1; a possible D gene is TRBD1 (6 bases). With 7 bases removed from V and 1 base from J, the gap between germline ends came to 10 bases. CDR1 and CDR2 from the germline V gene are MGHDK and SYGVNS. The CDR3 extends over 13 amino acids. CDR3 residues: CASKQGRNTEAFF. In DNA form, the CDR3 reads TGTGCCAGCAAACAGGGACGGAACACTGAAGCTTTCTTT.

This rearrangement joins TRBV7-8 to TRBJ1-2, with a weak D call TRBD1 (5 bases). Trimming took off 5 bases at V and 8 bases at J, with 18 bases between the two ends. The germline V gene encodes CDR1 SGHVS and CDR2 FQNEAQ. The CDR3 loop spans 14 amino acids. The CDR3 DNA follows: TGTGCCAGCAGCCCCTATGGCAGGGAGGGCGGCTACACCTTC. Amino acid sequence: CASSPYGREGGYTF.

This chain joins TRBV7-6 and TRBJ2-2; 9 bases fit TRBD2. The CDR3 is 19 residues long. Germline values: CDR1 SGHVS, CDR2 FNYEAQ. J was trimmed by 4 bases and V by 5 bases; bases with no gene match: 17. CDR3 DNA sequence: TGTGCCAGCAGCGACACGGGCAGCGGGGGGACCTTAGGCACCGGGGAGCTGTTTTTT. This translates into CASSDTGSGGTLGTGELFF. The entire variable domain, with the rest obtained from reference TRBV7-6 and TRBJ2-2, is as follows: GAGVSQSPRYKVTKRGQDVALRCDPISGHVSLYWYRQALGQGPEFLTYFNYEAQQDKSGLPNDRFSAERPEGSISTLTIQRTEQRDSAMYRCASSDTGSGGTLGTGELFFGEGSRLTVL.

The chain employs TRBV6-1 and TRBJ1-1; unclear D gene. Trimming removed 2 bases from V and 0 bases from J, with 16 bases in between. The CDR3 sequence is 17 residues long. CDR1 MNHNS and CDR2 SASEGT come from the germline V gene. The CDR3 sequence: CASSERSGFTMNTEAFF. The CDR3 nucleotides read TGTGCCAGCAGTGAAAGGAGCGGTTTTACTATGAACACTGAAGCTTTCTTT.

The chain is built from TRBV12-5 and TRBJ2-2; 13 nucleotides match TRBD2. Losses at the gene ends were 4 bases for V and 2 bases for J; bases not matched to a gene: 10. The CDR3 is 19 amino acids. In germline, CDR1 is LGHNT, CDR2 FRNRAP. CDR3 DNA: TGTGCTAGTGGTTCCTCCTCCGGACTAGCGGGGGTTAACACCGGGGAGCTGTTTTTT. Residues: CASGSSSGLAGVNTGELFF.

The gene calls are TRBV15 and TRBJ1-3, with D possibly TRBD1 on 6 matching bases. The CDR3 is made up of 12 amino acids. Trimming removed 8 bases at V and 5 bases at J, with 10 bases between. Germline V lookup: CDR1 LNHNV, CDR2 YYDKDF (reference sequence). CDR3 nucleotide sequence: TGTGCCACCGGGGGACATCGAAACACCATATATTTT. It codes for CATGGHRNTIYF.

This chain joins TRBV7-8 and TRBJ1-5, with 7 bases that match TRBD1. The CDR3 covers 14 residues. CDR1 and CDR2 from the germline V gene are SGHVS and FQNEAQ. V shed 4 bases and J 7 bases; nucleotides not matched to a gene: 7. This CDR3 reads CASSSGQSWQPQHF. As DNA, the CDR3 is TGTGCCAGCAGCTCGGGACAGTCGTGGCAGCCCCAGCATTTT.

The chain uses TRBV12-5 and TRBJ1-2; D remains ambiguous. This CDR3 has 12 amino acids. Deletions cut 3 bases from V and 7 bases from J, with 9 bases between. CDR1 LGHNT and CDR2 FRNRAP come from the germline V gene. CDR3 sequence reads: CASGLSISGYTF. The CDR3 DNA sequence: TGTGCTAGTGGTTTAAGCATATCTGGCTACACCTTC.